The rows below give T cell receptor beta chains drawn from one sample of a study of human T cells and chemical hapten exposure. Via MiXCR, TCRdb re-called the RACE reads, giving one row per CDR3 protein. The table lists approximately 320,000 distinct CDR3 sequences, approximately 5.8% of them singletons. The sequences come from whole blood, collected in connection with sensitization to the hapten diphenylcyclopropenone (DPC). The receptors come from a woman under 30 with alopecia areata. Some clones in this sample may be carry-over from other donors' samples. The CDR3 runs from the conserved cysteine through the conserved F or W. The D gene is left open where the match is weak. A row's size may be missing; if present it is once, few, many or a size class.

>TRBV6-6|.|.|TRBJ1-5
TGTGCCAGCAGTTACAGGCAGGAGAACTACTACAATCAGCCCCAGCATTTT
CASSYRQENYYNQPQHF
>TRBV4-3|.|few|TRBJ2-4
TGCGCCAGCAGCCAAGATAAAAGACAGGCCCAGTACTTC
CASSQDKRQAQYF
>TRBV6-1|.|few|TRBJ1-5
TGTGCCATCAGGTGGGAGGGCAATCAGCCCCAGCATTTT
CAIRWEGNQPQHF
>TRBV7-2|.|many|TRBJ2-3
TGTGCCAGCAGCTTAGCGGGACGCGCGCAGTATTTT
CASSLAGRAQYF
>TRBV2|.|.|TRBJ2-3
TGTGCCAGCAGGATGAGGGGCCTGACAGATACGCAGTATTTT
CASRMRGLTDTQYF
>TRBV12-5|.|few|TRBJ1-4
TGTGCTAGTGGTTTCATAGCCGAAAAACTGTTTTTT
CASGFIAEKLFF
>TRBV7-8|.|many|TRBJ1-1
TGTGCCAGCAGCTTCTCCAGACTGAACACTGAAGCTTTCTTT
CASSFSRLNTEAFF
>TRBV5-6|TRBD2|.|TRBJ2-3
TGTGCCAGCAGCTTGGAAAGGACTAGCGGTAGGACACATACGCAGTATTTT
CASSLERTSGRTHTQYF
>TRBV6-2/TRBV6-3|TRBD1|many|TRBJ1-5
TGTGCCAGCAGTTCAGGGGGCCGTCAGCCCCAGCATTTT
CASSSGGRQPQHF
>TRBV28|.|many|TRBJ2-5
TGTGCCAGCAGTTTATTCCAGGCGTTGCAAGAGACCCAGTACTTC
CASSLFQALQETQYF
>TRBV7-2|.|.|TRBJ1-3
TGTGCCAGCAGCTTAAATTCAGGGAGCAACACCATATATTTT
CASSLNSGSNTIYF
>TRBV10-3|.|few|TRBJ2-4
TGTGCCATCAGCGACTTAGCCAAAAACATTCAGTACTTC
CAISDLAKNIQYF
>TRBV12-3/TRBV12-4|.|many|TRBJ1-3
TGTGCCAGCAGTTTAGTCGTTACAGGTGTGGGAAACACCATATATTTT
CASSLVVTGVGNTIYF
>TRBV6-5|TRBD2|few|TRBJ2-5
TGTGCCAGCAGTTACTGGACTAGCGGGGGAGAGACCCAGTACTTC
CASSYWTSGGETQYF
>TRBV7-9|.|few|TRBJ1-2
TGTGCCAGCAGCCCCAAGGACACTTCGGGCTACACCTTC
CASSPKDTSGYTF
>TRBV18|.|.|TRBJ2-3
TGTGCCAGCTCGCCACAGCAGAATACGCAGTATTTT
CASSPQQNTQYF
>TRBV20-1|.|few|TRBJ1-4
TGCAGTGCCAAAGGGACGCTCGGAACTAATGAAAAACTGTTTTTT
CSAKGTLGTNEKLFF
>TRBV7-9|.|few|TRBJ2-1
TGTGCCAGCAGCTTAGCTGCGGGTGGGGAGCAGTTCTTC
CASSLAAGGEQFF
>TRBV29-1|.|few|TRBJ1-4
TGCAGCGTTGGTGGGGCGGCGAATGAAAAACTGTTTTTT
CSVGGAANEKLFF
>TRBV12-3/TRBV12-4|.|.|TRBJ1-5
TGTGCCAGCAGTTTAGCTCCGAGAGCCGGGGAAGGGTTTAGGGATAGCAATCAGCCCCAGCATTTT
CASSLAPRAGEGFRDSNQPQHF
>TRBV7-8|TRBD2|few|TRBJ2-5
TGTGCCAGCAGCTTCCCTCCTAGCGGGCCGTACCAAGAGACCCAGTACTTC
CASSFPPSGPYQETQYF
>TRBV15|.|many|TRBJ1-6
TGTGCCACCAGCAGGGCATGGGCAGGGACCAATTCACCCCTCCACTTT
CATSRAWAGTNSPLHF
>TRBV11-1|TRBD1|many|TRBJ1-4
TGTGCCAGCAGCTTCGGACAGGGAAACGAAAAACTGTTTTTT
CASSFGQGNEKLFF
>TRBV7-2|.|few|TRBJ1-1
TGTGCCAGCAGGGCGGGGCGGACCATAGCCTCCGCTGAAGCTTTCTTT
CASRAGRTIASAEAFF
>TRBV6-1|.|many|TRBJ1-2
TGTGCCAGCAGTAAGTCAGCAATGCGTGGCTACACCTTC
CASSKSAMRGYTF
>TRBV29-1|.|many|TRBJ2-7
TGCAGCGTTGAATTCCGGACGGAGTTTAAGTACGAGCAGTACTTC
CSVEFRTEFKYEQYF
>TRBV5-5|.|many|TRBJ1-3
TGTGCCAGCAGCTTGGGAGGGACGGGTAACTCTGGAAACACCATATATTTT
CASSLGGTGNSGNTIYF
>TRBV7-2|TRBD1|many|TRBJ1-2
TGTGCCAGCAGCCCGCGGACAGGGGCTACCCTTAACTATGGCTACACCTTC
CASSPRTGATLNYGYTF
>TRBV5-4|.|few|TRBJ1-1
TGTGCCAGCAGCGATCCACAAATGAACACTGAAGCTTTCTTT
CASSDPQMNTEAFF
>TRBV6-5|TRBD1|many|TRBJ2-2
TGTGCCAGTAAGACAGGGGAGACCGGGGAGCTGTTTTTT
CASKTGETGELFF
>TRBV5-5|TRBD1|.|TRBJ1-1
TGTGCCAGCAGCTCCGGGACAGTTGAAGCTTTCTTT
CASSSGTVEAFF
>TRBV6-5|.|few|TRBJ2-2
TGTGCCGGAGGGCGTTCGAACACCGGGGAGCTGTTTTTT
CAGGRSNTGELFF
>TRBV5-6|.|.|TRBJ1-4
TGTGCCAGCACCGTGGGTCCCCCCGGGGGGTATGAAAAACTGTTTTTT
CASTVGPPGGYEKLFF
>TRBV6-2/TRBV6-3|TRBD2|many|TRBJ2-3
TGTGCCAGCAGTTACCTTTTGGCGGGGGGGCCAGATACGCAGTATTTT
CASSYLLAGGPDTQYF
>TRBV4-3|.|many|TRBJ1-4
TGCGCCAGCAGCCGCCACGCCAGGGATGGGGAAAAACTGTTTTTT
CASSRHARDGEKLFF
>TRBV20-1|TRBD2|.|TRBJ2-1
TGCAGTGCCGAGGGACTAGCGGGAAATGAGCAGTTCTTC
CSAEGLAGNEQFF
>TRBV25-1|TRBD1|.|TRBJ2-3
TGTGCCAGCAGTGCAACAGGGGGCGAGGGCACAGATACGCAGTATTTT
CASSATGGEGTDTQYF
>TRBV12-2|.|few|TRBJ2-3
TGTGCAAGTCGCTTAAATGGGATTAGCACAGATACGCAGTATTTT
CASRLNGISTDTQYF
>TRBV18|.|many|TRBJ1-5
TGTGCCAGCTCATCCCAAAGCCTCAATCAGCCCCAGCATTTT
CASSSQSLNQPQHF
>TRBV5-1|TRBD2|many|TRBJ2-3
TGCGCCAGCAGCTTCGGACTAGCGGGGACAGATACGCAGTATTTT
CASSFGLAGTDTQYF
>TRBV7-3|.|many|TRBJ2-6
TGTGCCAGCAGCTTTAAGTACTCTGGGGCCAACGTCCTGACTTTC
CASSFKYSGANVLTF
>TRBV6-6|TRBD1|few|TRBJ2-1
TGTGCCAGCAGTCGGACAGGGGAGGACACGAATGAGCAGTTCTTC
CASSRTGEDTNEQFF
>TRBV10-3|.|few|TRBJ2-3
TGTGCCACCCGACAGGCAATCCGCACAGATACGCAGTATTTT
CATRQAIRTDTQYF
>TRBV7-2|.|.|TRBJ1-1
TGTGCCAGCAGCTTGACCAAGAACACTGAAGCTTTCTTT
CASSLTKNTEAFF
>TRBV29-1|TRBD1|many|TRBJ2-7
TGCAGCGTTGAATATGGACAGGGCCCTCCCGGGGAGCAGTACTTC
CSVEYGQGPPGEQYF
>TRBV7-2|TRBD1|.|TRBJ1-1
TGTGCCAGCAGCTCCAGCTGGACAGGGTTAGGGGAAGCTTTCTTT
CASSSSWTGLGEAFF
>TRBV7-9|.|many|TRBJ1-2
TGTGCCAGCAGCGCATTACCGTGGCTCCCCTATGGCTACACCTTC
CASSALPWLPYGYTF
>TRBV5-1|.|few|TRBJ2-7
TGCGCCAGCAGCTCACAGATGTCGTTGGGGGGCTACGAGCAGTACTTC
CASSSQMSLGGYEQYF
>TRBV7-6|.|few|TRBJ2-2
TGTGCCAGCAGCCCTCCCACACGGACCCTGAACACCGGGGAGCTGTTTTTT
CASSPPTRTLNTGELFF